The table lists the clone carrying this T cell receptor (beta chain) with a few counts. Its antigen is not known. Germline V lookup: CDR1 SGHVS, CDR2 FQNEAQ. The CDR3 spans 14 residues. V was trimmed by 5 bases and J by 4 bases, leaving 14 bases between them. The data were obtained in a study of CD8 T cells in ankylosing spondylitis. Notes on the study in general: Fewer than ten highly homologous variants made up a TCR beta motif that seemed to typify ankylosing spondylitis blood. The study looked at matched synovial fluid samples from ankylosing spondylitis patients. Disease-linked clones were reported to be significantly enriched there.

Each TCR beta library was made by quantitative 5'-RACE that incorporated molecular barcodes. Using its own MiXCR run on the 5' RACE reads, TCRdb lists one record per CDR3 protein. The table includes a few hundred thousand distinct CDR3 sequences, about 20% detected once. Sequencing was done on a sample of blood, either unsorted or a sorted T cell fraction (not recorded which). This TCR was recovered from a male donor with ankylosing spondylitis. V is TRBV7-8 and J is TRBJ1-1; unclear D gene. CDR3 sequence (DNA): TGTGCCAGCAGCCGAATCGCACCCAGCACTGAAGCTTTCTTT. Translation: CASSRIAPSTEAFF.